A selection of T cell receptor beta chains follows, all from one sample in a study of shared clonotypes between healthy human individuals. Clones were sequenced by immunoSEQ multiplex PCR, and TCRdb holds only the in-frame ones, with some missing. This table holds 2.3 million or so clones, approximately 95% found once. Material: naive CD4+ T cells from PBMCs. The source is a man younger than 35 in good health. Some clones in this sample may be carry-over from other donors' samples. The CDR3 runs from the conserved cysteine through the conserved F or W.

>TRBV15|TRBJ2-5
CATSRDRGLAGQETQYF
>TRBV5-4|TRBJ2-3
CASSFVGGHVTDTQYF
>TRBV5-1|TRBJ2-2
CASSPMTGAGTGELFF
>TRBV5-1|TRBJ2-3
CASSTPPNTDTQYF
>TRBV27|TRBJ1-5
CASSPDNRGNGNQPQHF
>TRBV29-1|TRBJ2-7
CSVAGFKGYYEQYF
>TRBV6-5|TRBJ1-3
CASRFQGRSGNTIYF
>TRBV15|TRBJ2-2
CATSRAPGRLAVNTGELFF
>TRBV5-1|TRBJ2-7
CASSPGPSYEQYF
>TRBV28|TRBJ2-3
CASSLWASGMSTDTQYF
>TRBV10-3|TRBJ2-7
CAITPGQGNYEQYF
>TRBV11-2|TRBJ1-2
CASSRTRERGGGYTF
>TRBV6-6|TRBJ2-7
CASSLLTGVAEQYF
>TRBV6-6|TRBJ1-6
CASSYTGLDSSPLHF
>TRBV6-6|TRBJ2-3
CASSRQGAALPDTQYF
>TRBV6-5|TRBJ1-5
CASSRAGNGDQPQHF
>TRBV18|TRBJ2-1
CASSPPSANEQFF